Listed here are 18 T cell receptor beta chains from one sample, sequenced in a study of CD4 and CD8 cells across lung adenocarcinoma regions (dated by TCRdb to the late 2010s). Libraries came from PCR. Reads for this sample came from a HiSeq X Ten. TCRdb itself trimmed the public reads at Q25 with fastp, ran MiXCR and retained productive beta chains. Merged by CDR3 protein, the rows form single entries marked with the most common genes and DNA. The sample table shows about 25,000 distinct CDR3 sequences, and 50% to 55% are seen once. Less than 60% of the sample belongs to the ten largest clones. The specimen sequenced was CD8+ T cells from the center of a lung tumor. The cell subset or site label, read with the paper, signifies: tumor center region. These receptors were collected from a male donor with lung adenocarcinoma. The CD4 and CD8 labels of this study may be unreliable.

A word on this clonotype: At one of its ends the junction is not consistent with the germline gene, which may arise from a read error. The CDR3 DNA sequence: TGTGCCAGCAGCTCAGGTGTCACAGAGACGCAGTACTTT. Translation: CASSSGVTETQYF. This chain uses TRBV7-2 with TRBJ2-5; no reliable D call. Germline CDR1 SGHTA, CDR2 FQGNSA. This CDR3 spans 13 amino acids.

With respect to this clonotype: One end of the junction does not line up with germline, which may come from a read error. This chain uses TRBV4-1 with TRBJ2-5; tentative D call: TRBD1 (6 bases). Germline-derived CDR1 and CDR2 are MGHRA and YSYEKL. This CDR3 contains 15 residues. The chain's CDR3 is CAGGQVGSGGETQYF. DNA for the CDR3: TGCGCCGGGGGCCAAGTGGGGAGTGGTGGAGAGACGCAGTATTTC.

This chain links TRBV3-1 with TRBJ2-1; D unclear. Deletions cut 3 bases from V and 2 bases from J, with 8 bases between. The CDR3 has 14 amino acids. CDR1 and CDR2 (germline): LGHDT, YNNKEL (reference sequence). CDR3 in DNA: TGTGCCAGCAGCCATGCCGGCCCCTACAATGAGCAGTTCTTC. It translates to CASSHAGPYNEQFF.

This clonotype was seen many times. CDR3 region: CASSSHGTGSDTQYF. In DNA form, the CDR3 reads TGCGCCAGCAGCTCACACGGGACAGGTTCGGATACGCAGTATTTT. The chain links TRBV5-1 to TRBJ2-3, with TRBD1 identical over 8 bases. Losses at the gene ends were 3 bases for V and 6 bases for J; bases not matched to a gene: 9. CDR3 length: 15 residues. Germline V gene data show CDR1 as SGHRS and CDR2 as YFSETQ.

In DNA form, the CDR3 reads TGCGCCAGCGGGAGACAGCAGAACACTGAAGCTTTCTTT. It encodes CASGRQQNTEAFF. The chain joins TRBV10-2 to TRBJ1-1; a weak D match, TRBD1 (5 bases). This CDR3 region has 13 residues. Germline CDR1 reads WSHSY; CDR2 reads SAAADI. V was clipped by 8 bases and J by 1 base, with 11 bases between them.

Notes on this clonotype: A read error may produce the germline difference seen at one junction end. This rearrangement joins TRBV6-1 to TRBJ1-2; a weak D match, TRBD1 (5 bases). CDR1 is MNHNS, CDR2 SASEGT, per germline. This CDR3 is built from 13 residues. CDR3 bases: TGTGCCAGCACTGAATCAGGGAACTATGGCTACACCTTC. Its translation is CASTESGNYGYTF.

This clonotype was detected ten times or more. The chain combines TRBV6-5 with TRBJ2-1; D is possibly TRBD1 (6 bases). The CDR3 has 15 residues. CDR1 is MNHEY and CDR2 is SVGAGI in the germline V gene. V was shortened by 2 bases and J by 0 bases, with 8 bases between the two germline ends. CDR3 sequence reads: CASSYPGHSYNEQFF. CDR3 DNA: TGTGCCAGCAGTTACCCGGGACACTCCTACAATGAGCAGTTCTTC.

The chain couples TRBV6-1 to TRBJ2-1; 10 bases are a match to TRBD2. The junction had 7 bases not matched to a gene; V was cut back by 4 bases and J by 7 bases. CDR3 length: 15 amino acids. The germline gives CDR1 MNHNS, CDR2 SASEGT. CDR3 sequence (DNA): TGTGCCAGCAGTGCCCCCCTAGCGGGAGAGAATGAGCAGTTCTTC. Translating gives CASSAPLAGENEQFF.

There are many counts of this clonotype. This rearrangement joins TRBV15 to TRBJ1-2; D remains ambiguous. This CDR3 has 14 amino acids. CDR1 LNHNV and CDR2 YYDKDF come from the germline V gene (reference sequence). Trimming pared 0 bases from V and 8 bases from J, leaving 13 bases between. CDR3 DNA sequence: TGTGCCACCAGCAGAGACCAAAGGGTGGGGGGCTACACCTTC. Translated, it gives CATSRDQRVGGYTF.

The V gene is TRBV4-1, the J gene TRBJ2-1, with a possible D match to TRBD1 (5 bases). The DNA end is more similar to TRBJ2-7, so the J call may be wrong. The CDR3 spans 17 residues. Germline CDR1 is MGHRA and CDR2 is YSYEKL. CDR3 in amino acids: CASSQVLTGAHSYEQYF. CDR3 sequence (DNA): TGCGCCAGCAGCCAAGTCCTCACAGGAGCACACTCCTACGAGCAGTACTTC.

This clonotype was recorded once. V gene TRBV12-5 combines with J gene TRBJ2-4, with TRBD2 as a possible D gene (5 bases). Germline V gives CDR1 LGHNT, CDR2 FRNRAP. This CDR3 contains 19 residues. The ends were cut back, 3 bases at V and 3 bases at J, with 24 bases in the middle. The CDR3 DNA sequence: TGTGCTAGTGGTTTCCCCGCGGGCGAGGCGGGCGGTGACAAAAACATTCAGTACTTC. Encoded protein: CASGFPAGEAGGDKNIQYF.

As for this clonotype: At one of its ends the junction is not consistent with the germline gene, which may arise from a read error. The V gene is TRBV6-1, the J gene TRBJ2-3; 7 nucleotides align to TRBD2. CDR3 length: 14 amino acids. Per the germline V gene, CDR1 is MNHNS and CDR2 is SASEGT. In DNA, the CDR3 is TGTGCGGGGAGAGTGGCGGGAGACCAAGATACGCAGTATTTC. Protein: CAGRVAGDQDTQYF.

CDR3 sequence reads: CASSLTSTVKNIQYF. The CDR3 nucleotides are TGTGCCAGCAGTTTGACTAGTACGGTGAAAAACATTCAGTACTTC. The chain couples TRBV28 to TRBJ2-4; tentatively, D is TRBD2 (6 bases). CDR3 length: 15 residues. Germline CDR1 MDHEN, CDR2 SYDVKM. The ends were cut back, 3 bases at V and 4 bases at J, with 13 bases in the middle.

Notes on this clonotype: A read error may produce the germline difference seen at one junction end. The V call is TRBV4-1, the J call TRBJ2-5, with 8 bases lining up with TRBD2. Germline CDR1 reads MGHRA; CDR2 reads YSYEKL. The CDR3 loop spans 17 amino acids. CDR3 region: CASCEGIGGGDQETQYF. DNA of the CDR3: TGCGCCAGCTGCGAGGGTATCGGGGGGGGGGACCAAGAGACGCAGTACTTC.

This clonotype was seen at least ten times. The chain couples TRBV6-1 to TRBJ2-1; perhaps TRBD1 as D (5 bases). V was shortened by 8 bases and J by 6 bases, with 14 bases between the two germline ends. The CDR3 length is 13 residues. The V gene's germline CDR1 is MNHNS and CDR2 SASEGT. CDR3 in amino acids: CASQIGVFNEQFF. The CDR3 DNA reads TGTGCCAGCCAAATAGGGGTCTTCAATGAGCAGTTCTTC.

This clonotype rates as medium-sized. The chain uses TRBV27 and TRBJ2-1; a weak D match, TRBD1 (6 bases). The better agreement between TRBJ2-5 and the DNA end casts doubt on the J call. This CDR3 spans 12 amino acids. Germline loops: CDR1 MNHEY, CDR2 SMNVEV (reference sequence). Written as DNA, the CDR3 is TGTGCCAGTAGGACAGCCGCGGGGACCCAGTACTTC. Its translation: CASRTAAGTQYF.

This clonotype has a single count. Mismatch with germline at one junction end may stem from a read error. The chain is built from TRBV6-1 and TRBJ2-6; TRBD1 might be the D (5 bases). The germline V gene encodes CDR1 MNHNS and CDR2 SASEGT. This CDR3 comprises 16 residues. CDR3: CASSEVRNSGANVQYF. In DNA form, the CDR3 reads TGTGCCAGCAGTGAAGTCAGAAACTCTGGGGCCAACGTGCAGTATTTC.

This clonotype was observed once. Germline is not matched at one junction end, which may reflect a read error. The gene calls are TRBV10-3 and TRBJ2-4; perhaps D is TRBD1 or TRBD2 (5 bases each). The J call may be wrong; the DNA end is better matched by TRBJ2-3. The CDR3 has 14 residues. CDR1 and CDR2 from the germline V gene are ENHRY and SYGVKD. The CDR3 reads CRGTGLGAKNTQYF. CDR3 DNA sequence: TGCCGCGGCACGGGGCTGGGAGCCAAAAACACGCAGTATTTT.